The clone carrying this T cell receptor beta chain was seen a few times. Its target is unknown. Time point meaning: newly diagnosed GD, antithyroid drugs for less than 3 months. Preparation of the TCR library used RNA extracted from PBMCs. These data belong to a study of regulatory T cells in long-lasting Graves disease. CDR3 length equals 15 residues. The ends were cut back, 1 base at V and 0 bases at J, with 11 bases in the middle. CDR1 and CDR2 (germline): SQVTM, ANQGSEA. Study-wide findings and caveats: Among samples with persistent disease, TRBV28, TRBJ1-2 and TRBJ2-5 were favored.

Building the TCR beta libraries relied on iRepertoire HTBI primers, and CDR3 regions underwent Arm-PCR. TCRdb processed the multiplex PCR reads anew with MiXCR; each CDR3 protein has one entry. The table includes hundreds of thousands of distinct CDR3 sequences, roughly 16% detected once. These data are also associated with another study on T cells in Graves' hyperthyroidism and ophthalmopathy.

The sequence came from a woman in her 30s with Graves disease. The source material was peripheral blood mononuclear cells (PBMCs), sampled at new diagnosis, from a patient treated with antithyroid drugs. The chain carries TRBV29-1 and TRBJ2-3; D is ambiguous. CDR3 protein: CSVEGVSSSTDTQYF. CDR3 coding DNA: TGCAGCGTTGAAGGGGTGTCTTCTAGCACAGATACGCAGTATTTT.